This entry is about one TCR beta chain. The antigen is not known. This entry is derived from a study of cytomegalovirus exposure and HLA in healthy donors. Notes on the study in general: In the 120 validation repertoires, more than 85% of cluster scores exceeded 0, per a later analysis. Most observed TCR sequences were rare, whereas some public TCRs were detected in many donors.

Germline CDR1 and CDR2: SGHTA and FQGTGA. V dropped 1 base and J dropped 2; count of bases not matched to a gene: 9. The CDR3 has 17 amino acids. The method was immunoSEQ multiplex PCR; TCRdb's version includes in-frame clones alone and lacks a portion of them. The table lists 120,000 to 150,000 clones, almost 85% of them singletons. Material for sequencing was PBMCs. This receptor was identified in a woman under 40 in good health and CMV-seronegative. The chain is built from TRBV7-3 and TRBJ2-3; 7 bases line up with TRBD1. The CDR3 nucleotides read TGTGCCAGCAGCTTAAAAGCCCGACAGGGCCCCACAGATACGCAGTATTTT. Translation: CASSLKARQGPTDTQYF.